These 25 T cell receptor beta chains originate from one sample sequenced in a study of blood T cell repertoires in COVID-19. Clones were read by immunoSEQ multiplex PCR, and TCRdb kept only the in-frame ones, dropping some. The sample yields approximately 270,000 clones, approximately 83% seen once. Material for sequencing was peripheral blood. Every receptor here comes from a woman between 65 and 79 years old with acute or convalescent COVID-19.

CDR3 sequence: CSAQKGEQFF. The CDR3 DNA reads TGCAGTGCTCAAAAGGGGGAGCAGTTCTTC. This chain connects TRBV20-1 to TRBJ2-1, with D maybe TRBD1 (5 bases). In germline, CDR1 is DFQATT, CDR2 SNEGSKA (reference sequence). The CDR3 spans 10 residues. Trimming cost V 5 bases and J 10 bases, with 9 bases left between them.

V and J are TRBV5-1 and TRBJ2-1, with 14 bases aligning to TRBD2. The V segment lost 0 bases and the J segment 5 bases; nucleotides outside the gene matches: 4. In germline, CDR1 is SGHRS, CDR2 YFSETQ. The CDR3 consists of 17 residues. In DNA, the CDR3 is TGCGCCAGCAGCTTGGGACTAGCGGGGGGGCCAGACAATGAGCAGTTCTTC. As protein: CASSLGLAGGPDNEQFF.

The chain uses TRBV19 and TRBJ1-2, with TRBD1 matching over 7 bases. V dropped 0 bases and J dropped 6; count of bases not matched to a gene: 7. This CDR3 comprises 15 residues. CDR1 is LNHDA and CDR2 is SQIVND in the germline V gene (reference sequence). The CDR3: CASSIDAGGMDGYTF. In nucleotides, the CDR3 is TGTGCCAGTAGTATAGATGCAGGGGGAATGGATGGCTACACCTTC.

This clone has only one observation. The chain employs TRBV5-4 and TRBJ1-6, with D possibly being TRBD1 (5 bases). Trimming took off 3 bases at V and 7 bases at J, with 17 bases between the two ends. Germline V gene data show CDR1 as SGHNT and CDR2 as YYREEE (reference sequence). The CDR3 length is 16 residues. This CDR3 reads CASSSRRGGSNSPLHF. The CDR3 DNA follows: TGTGCCAGCAGCTCCCGACGTGGGGGGTCGAATTCACCCCTCCACTTT.

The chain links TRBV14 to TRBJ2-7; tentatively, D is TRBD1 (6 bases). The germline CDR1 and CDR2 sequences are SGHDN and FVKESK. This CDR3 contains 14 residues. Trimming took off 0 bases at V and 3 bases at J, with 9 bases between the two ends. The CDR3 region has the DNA TGTGCCAGCAGCCAAGATGGGGGCCGCTACGAGCAGTACTTC. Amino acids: CASSQDGGRYEQYF.

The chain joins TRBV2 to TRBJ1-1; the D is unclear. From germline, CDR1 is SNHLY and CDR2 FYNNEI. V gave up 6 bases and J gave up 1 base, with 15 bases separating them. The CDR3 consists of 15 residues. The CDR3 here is CASRPRSVPNTEAFF. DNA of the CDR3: TGTGCCAGCAGACCGCGATCTGTTCCGAACACTGAAGCTTTCTTT.

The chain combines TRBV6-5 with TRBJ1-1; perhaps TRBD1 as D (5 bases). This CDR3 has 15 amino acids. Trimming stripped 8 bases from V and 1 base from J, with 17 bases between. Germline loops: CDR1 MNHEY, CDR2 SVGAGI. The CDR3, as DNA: TGTGCCAGCGCGCGGGGCGCCTCAAAGAACACTGAAGCTTTCTTT. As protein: CASARGASKNTEAFF.

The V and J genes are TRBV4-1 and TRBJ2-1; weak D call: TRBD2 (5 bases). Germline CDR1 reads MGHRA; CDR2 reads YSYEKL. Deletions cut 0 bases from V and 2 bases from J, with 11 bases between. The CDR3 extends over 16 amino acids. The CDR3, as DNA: TGCGCCAGCAGCCAAGAACCAGCGGTAACCTACAATGAGCAGTTCTTC. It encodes CASSQEPAVTYNEQFF.

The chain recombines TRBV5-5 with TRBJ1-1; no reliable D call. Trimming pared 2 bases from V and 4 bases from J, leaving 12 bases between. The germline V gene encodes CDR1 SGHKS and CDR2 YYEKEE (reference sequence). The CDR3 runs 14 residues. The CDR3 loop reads CASSLREAGTEAFF. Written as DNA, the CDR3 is TGTGCCAGCAGCTTACGGGAAGCGGGCACTGAAGCTTTCTTT.

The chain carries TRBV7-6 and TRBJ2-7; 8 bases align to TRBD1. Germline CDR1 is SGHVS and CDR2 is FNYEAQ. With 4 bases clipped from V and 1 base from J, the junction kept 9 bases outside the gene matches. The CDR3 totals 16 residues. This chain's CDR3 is CASSSTGQGSSYEQYF. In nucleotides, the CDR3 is TGTGCCAGCAGCTCGACTGGACAGGGATCTTCCTACGAGCAGTACTTC.

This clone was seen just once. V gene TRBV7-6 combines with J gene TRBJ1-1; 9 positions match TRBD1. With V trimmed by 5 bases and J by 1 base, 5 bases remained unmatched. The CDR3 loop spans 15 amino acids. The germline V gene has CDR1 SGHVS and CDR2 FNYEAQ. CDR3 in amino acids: CASSPLGQGNTEAFF. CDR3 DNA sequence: TGTGCCAGCAGCCCCTTGGGACAGGGGAACACTGAAGCTTTCTTT.

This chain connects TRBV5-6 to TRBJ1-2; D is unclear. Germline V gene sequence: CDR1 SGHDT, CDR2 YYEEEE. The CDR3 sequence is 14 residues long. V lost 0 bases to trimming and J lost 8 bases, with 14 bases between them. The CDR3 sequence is CASSLVGSTGGYTF. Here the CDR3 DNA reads TGTGCCAGCAGCTTGGTGGGGAGCACGGGGGGCTACACCTTC.

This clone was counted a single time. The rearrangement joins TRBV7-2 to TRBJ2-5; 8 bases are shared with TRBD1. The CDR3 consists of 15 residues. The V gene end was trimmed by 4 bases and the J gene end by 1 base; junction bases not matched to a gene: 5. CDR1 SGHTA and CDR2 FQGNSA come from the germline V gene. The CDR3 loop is CASSSPDRGQETQYF. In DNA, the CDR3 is TGTGCCAGCAGCTCCCCTGACAGGGGCCAAGAGACCCAGTACTTC.

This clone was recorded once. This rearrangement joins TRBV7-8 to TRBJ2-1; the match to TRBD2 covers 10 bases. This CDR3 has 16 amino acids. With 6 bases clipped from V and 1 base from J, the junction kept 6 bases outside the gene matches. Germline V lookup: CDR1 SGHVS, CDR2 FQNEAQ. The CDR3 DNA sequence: TGTGCCAGCAGTCATAGCGGGGGGTTATCCTACAATGAGCAGTTCTTC. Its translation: CASSHSGGLSYNEQFF.

As DNA, the CDR3 is TGTGCCAGCAGTGGGTTCTACGGCGGCGGGGAGACCCAGTACTTC. This translates into CASSGFYGGGETQYF. The V gene is TRBV25-1, the J gene TRBJ2-5, with D perhaps matching TRBD2 (5 bases). V shed 4 bases and J shed 5 bases, with 17 bases lying between them. CDR1 MGHDK and CDR2 SYGVNS come from the germline V gene. This CDR3 region has 15 residues.

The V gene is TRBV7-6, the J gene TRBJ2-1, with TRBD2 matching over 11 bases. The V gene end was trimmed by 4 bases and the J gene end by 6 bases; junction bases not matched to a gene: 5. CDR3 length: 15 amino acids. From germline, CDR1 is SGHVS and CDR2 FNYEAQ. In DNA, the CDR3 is TGTGCCAGCAGCTCAATAGCGGGGGGGCCCAATGAGCAGTTCTTC. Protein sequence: CASSSIAGGPNEQFF.

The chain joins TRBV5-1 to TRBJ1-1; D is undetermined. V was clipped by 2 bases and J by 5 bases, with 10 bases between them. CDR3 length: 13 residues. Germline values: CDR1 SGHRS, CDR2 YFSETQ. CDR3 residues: CASSFSQVTEAFF. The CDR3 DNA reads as TGCGCCAGCAGCTTCAGTCAGGTGACTGAAGCTTTCTTT.

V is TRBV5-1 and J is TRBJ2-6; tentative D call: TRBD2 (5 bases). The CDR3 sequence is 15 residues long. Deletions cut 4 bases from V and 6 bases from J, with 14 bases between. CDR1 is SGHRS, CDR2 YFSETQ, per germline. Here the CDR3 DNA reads TGCGCCAGCAGCGAGGCCGGGATAGAGGCCAACGTCCTGACTTTC. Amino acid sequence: CASSEAGIEANVLTF.

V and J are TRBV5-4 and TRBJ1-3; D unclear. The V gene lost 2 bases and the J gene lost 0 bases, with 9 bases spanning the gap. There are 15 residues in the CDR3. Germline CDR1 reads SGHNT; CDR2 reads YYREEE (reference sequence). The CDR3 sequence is CASSFGGTSGNTIYF. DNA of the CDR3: TGTGCCAGCAGCTTTGGCGGAACCTCTGGAAACACCATATATTTT.

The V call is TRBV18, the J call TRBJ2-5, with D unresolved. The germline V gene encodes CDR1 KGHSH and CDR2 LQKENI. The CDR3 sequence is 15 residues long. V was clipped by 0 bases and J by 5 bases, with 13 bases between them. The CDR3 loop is CASSPPIRARETQYF. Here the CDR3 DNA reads TGTGCCAGCTCACCACCGATAAGAGCCCGCGAGACCCAGTACTTC.

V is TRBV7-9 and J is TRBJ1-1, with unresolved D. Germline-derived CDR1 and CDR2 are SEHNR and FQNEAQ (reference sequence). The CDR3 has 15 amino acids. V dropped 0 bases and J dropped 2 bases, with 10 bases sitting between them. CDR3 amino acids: CASSLAAGRNTEAFF. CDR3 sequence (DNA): TGTGCCAGCAGCTTAGCGGCGGGTCGAAACACTGAAGCTTTCTTT.

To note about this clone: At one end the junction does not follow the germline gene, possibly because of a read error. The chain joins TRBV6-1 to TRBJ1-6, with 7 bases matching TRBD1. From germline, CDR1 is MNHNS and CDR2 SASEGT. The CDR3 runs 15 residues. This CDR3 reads CASSEDREKNSPLHF. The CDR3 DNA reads TGTGCCAGCAGCGAAGACAGGGAAAAGAATTCACCCCTCCACTTT.

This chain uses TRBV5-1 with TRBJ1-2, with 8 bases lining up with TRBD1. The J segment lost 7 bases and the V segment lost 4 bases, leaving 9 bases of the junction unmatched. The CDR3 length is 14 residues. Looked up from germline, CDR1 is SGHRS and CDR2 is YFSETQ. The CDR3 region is CASSRTGSETGYTF. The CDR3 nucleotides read TGCGCCAGCAGCAGGACAGGGTCGGAGACTGGCTACACCTTC.

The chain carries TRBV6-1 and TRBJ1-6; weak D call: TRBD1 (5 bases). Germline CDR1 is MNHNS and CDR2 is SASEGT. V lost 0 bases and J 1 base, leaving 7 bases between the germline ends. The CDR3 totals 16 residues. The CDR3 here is CASSEATVSYNSPLHF. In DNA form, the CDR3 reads TGTGCCAGCAGTGAAGCGACAGTTTCCTATAATTCACCCCTCCACTTT.

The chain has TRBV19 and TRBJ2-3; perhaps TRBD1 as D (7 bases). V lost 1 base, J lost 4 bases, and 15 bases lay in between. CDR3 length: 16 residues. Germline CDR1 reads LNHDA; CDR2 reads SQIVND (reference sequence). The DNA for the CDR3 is TGTGCCAGTAGTATAGGAGGCAGGGGGAGGCCAGATACGCAGTATTTT. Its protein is CASSIGGRGRPDTQYF.